These T cell receptor beta chains were read from a single sample in a study of T cell responses to AZD1222 COVID-19 vaccine. Some clones are missing from TCRdb's copy, which holds only in-frame ones; the method was immunoSEQ multiplex PCR. Of around 110,000 clones in the sample, 93% are singletons; the top ten hold over 2.5%. The sample in question was peripheral blood, obtained on day 0 of AZD1222 vaccination. These receptors came from an adult in good health. CDR3s include the opening cysteine and the closing phenylalanine or tryptophan. A D gene is named only where the DNA matches it firmly.

>TRBV2|-|TRBJ1-1
CASRGSSQTGTEAFF
>TRBV29-1|TRBD2|TRBJ2-2
CSAQWTSGTGELFF
>TRBV11-2|TRBD2|TRBJ2-1
CASSLGPGLADYNEQFF
>TRBV2|TRBD1|TRBJ1-2
CASSWDRPMSGYTF
>TRBV7-6|TRBD1|TRBJ2-5
CASSYGQDTQETQYF
>TRBV9|TRBD1|TRBJ2-7
CASSVASGGGLDFEQYF
>TRBV6-5|-|TRBJ1-2
CASSRLQIGNYGYTF
>TRBV11-2|TRBD1|TRBJ2-7
CASSWTGGYEQYF
>TRBV27|-|TRBJ1-2
CASSPGGSIDGYTF
>TRBV5-1|-|TRBJ2-6
CASTRTAGSSGANVLTF
>TRBV27|-|TRBJ2-3
CASKVTLRVDTQYF
>TRBV4-1|-|TRBJ2-2
CASSQGPLAGELFF
>TRBV7-8|TRBD1|TRBJ1-5
CASSSRDRAFQPQHF
>TRBV5-8|-|TRBJ1-5
CASSLRTGNQPQHF
>TRBV28|TRBD1|TRBJ2-7
CASSFGQGASYEQYF
>TRBV7-9|-|TRBJ2-3
CASSLAMGAATQYF
>TRBV7-2|TRBD1|TRBJ1-1
CASSFPGQGITEAFF
>TRBV27|-|TRBJ1-1
CASSLIQGNTEAFF
>TRBV11-2|-|TRBJ2-5
CASSLVSAVQHQETQYF
>TRBV5-4|-|TRBJ2-7
CASSQGWDTSSYEQYF
>TRBV2|TRBD1|TRBJ2-6
CASRPTGVLISGANVLTF
>TRBV11-2|-|TRBJ1-3
CASRQTGGNSGNTIYF
>TRBV19|-|TRBJ1-1
CASRNGQLNTEAFF
>TRBV30|-|TRBJ1-5
CAWSVRASNQPQHF
>TRBV27|-|TRBJ1-5
CASSYRAGQPQHF
>TRBV6-5|-|TRBJ2-6
CASSSLWGSGANVLTF
>TRBV5-8|-|TRBJ1-5
CASSWVRNSNQPQHF
>TRBV10-2|TRBD1|TRBJ2-2
CASTTPGTGSRLAGELFF
>TRBV10-3|TRBD1|TRBJ1-5
CAISADRSNQPQHF
>TRBV5-1|-|TRBJ1-2
CASSRDSDYGYTF
>TRBV28|-|TRBJ1-2
CASSLEGYGYGYTF
>TRBV19|TRBD2|TRBJ2-6
CASSMGTSVLSGANVLTF